The TCR beta chain under discussion was sequenced for a study of blood T cell repertoires in COVID-19. Study-level background: Acute-phase and convalescent COVID-19 samples originated in the United States, Italy and Spain. T cells, B-cell-depleted T cells, or PBMCs provided the cDNA or gDNA that served as material.

The CDR3 totals 13 residues. V was clipped by 4 bases and J by 1 base, with 7 bases between them. Per germline, CDR1 SGHTA and CDR2 FQGTGA. Methods used by the authors: Reference gene primer amplification gave estimated nucleated cell counts. TCRdb keeps only in-frame clones here, not all; method: immunoSEQ multiplex PCR. Clone size and the V and J calls come from that table; the DNA yielded D and trimming. The sample carries 310,000 or so clones, roughly 90% recorded once. This TCR was recovered from a woman between 45 and 60 years old with active or convalescent COVID-19. The chain is built from TRBV7-3 and TRBJ1-1; D is perhaps TRBD1 (5 bases). The sample comprised peripheral blood. Here the CDR3 DNA reads TGTGCCAGCAGCTCCGGGGGGAACACTGAAGCTTTCTTT. Translated, it gives CASSSGGNTEAFF.